Listed here are 26 T cell receptor beta chains from one sample, sequenced in a study of cytomegalovirus exposure and HLA in healthy donors. A multiplex PCR was run with 60 Vbeta primers and 13 Jbeta primers. Produced via immunoSEQ multiplex PCR; TCRdb's table is partial and in-frame only. There are 150,000 to 200,000 clones in the sample; roughly 74% occur only once, and just under 5% lies in the top ten. Input material: PBMCs. These receptors came from a male donor in good health and CMV-seronegative.

This chain connects TRBV19 to TRBJ2-7; 9 bases agree with TRBD2. Per the germline V gene, CDR1 is LNHDA and CDR2 is SQIVND (reference sequence). CDR3 length: 15 amino acids. Trimming at V came to 5 bases and at J to 2 bases, leaving 7 bases not matched to a gene. CDR3 region: CASSPRLAGPYEQYF. CDR3 sequence (DNA): TGTGCCAGTAGTCCCAGGCTAGCGGGACCCTACGAGCAGTACTTC.

V is TRBV7-2 and J is TRBJ2-1; the match to TRBD2 covers 10 bases. Germline trimming cut 8 bases from V and 9 bases from J; bases unmatched to any gene: 7. The length of the CDR3 is 13 residues. The germline gives CDR1 SGHTA, CDR2 FQGNSA. The CDR3 DNA sequence: TGTGCCAGCTCAGCGGGGGGGCGAGGTGAGCAGTTCTTC. Encoded protein: CASSAGGRGEQFF.

The chain carries TRBV30 and TRBJ2-1; 10 bases agree with TRBD2. Germline V gives CDR1 GTSNPN, CDR2 SVGIG (reference sequence). Trimming removed 0 bases from V and 8 bases from J; junction bases left unmatched: 7. The CDR3 spans 15 residues. This CDR3 is CAWSVGAGGLDEQFF. CDR3 DNA sequence: TGTGCCTGGAGTGTGGGAGCGGGAGGGTTGGATGAGCAGTTCTTC.

CDR3 residues: CASSAGTGREKLFF. Here the CDR3 DNA reads TGTGCCAGCAGCGCCGGGACAGGGAGGGAAAAACTGTTTTTT. J is TRBJ1-4 and V is TRBV6-4; 9 bases are shared with TRBD1. CDR3 length: 14 residues. V was clipped by 6 bases and J by 8 bases; unmatched bases: 7. Germline V CDR1 and CDR2: MRHNA, SNTAGT.

This chain uses TRBV21-1 with TRBJ1-2; the tabulated D call, TRBD1, remains unverified against the DNA. TRBV21-1 is given as a pseudogene. The CDR3 length is 14 residues. The CDR3 loop reads CASSKERDSYGYTF. CDR3 coding DNA: TGTGCCAGCAGCAAAGAACGGGACAGCTATGGCTACACCTTC.

Here the CDR3 reads CASSLRDGGPSGNTIYF. The CDR3 nucleotides read TGCGCCAGCAGCTTGAGGGACGGGGGACCCTCTGGAAACACCATATATTTT. The J gene is TRBJ1-3, the V gene TRBV5-1; D might be TRBD1 (5 bases). There are 17 residues in the CDR3. V gave up 1 base and J gave up 0 bases, with 14 bases separating them. Germline CDR1 and CDR2: SGHRS and YFSETQ.

This rearrangement joins TRBV5-1 to TRBJ2-7; TRBD1 matches 10 bases. Germline values: CDR1 SGHRS, CDR2 YFSETQ. The CDR3 runs to 14 residues. V gave up 2 bases and J gave up 7 bases; unmatched junction bases: 6. The CDR3 loop is CASSLDRGLGEQYF. CDR3 nucleotide sequence: TGCGCCAGCAGCTTAGACAGGGGGCTGGGAGAGCAGTACTTC.

This clone was counted between two and nine times. The V gene is TRBV11-1, the J gene TRBJ2-7, with 7 bases lining up with TRBD1. J gave up 2 bases and V 4 bases, and 5 bases lay outside the gene matches. CDR3 length equals 14 residues. Germline V gives CDR1 SGHAT, CDR2 FQDESV (reference sequence). The CDR3, as DNA: TGTGCCAGCAGCTACTGGACAGGAACCTACGAGCAGTACTTC. This codes for CASSYWTGTYEQYF.

This chain connects TRBV19 to TRBJ2-5, with D perhaps matching TRBD1 (6 bases). The germline V gene encodes CDR1 LNHDA and CDR2 SQIVND (reference sequence). Trimming shortened V by 1 base and J by 1 base, and 13 bases separated the two germline ends. This CDR3 spans 16 amino acids. This CDR3 is CASSIVGQGTQETQYF. CDR3 nucleotide sequence: TGTGCCAGTAGTATAGTAGGCCAGGGGACCCAAGAGACCCAGTACTTC.

This clone was found a few times. The chain combines TRBV18 with TRBJ1-3, with D uncertain. V lost 4 bases, J lost 0 bases, and 10 bases lay in between. From germline, CDR1 is KGHSH and CDR2 LQKENI. This CDR3 contains 15 residues. Written as DNA, the CDR3 is TGTGCCAGCTCACTCCCCGCTAGCTCTGGAAACACCATATATTTT. This gives the protein CASSLPASSGNTIYF. Together with reference TRBV18 and TRBJ1-3, the CDR3 gives the full variable domain: NAGVMQNPRHLVRRRGQEARLRCSPMKGHSHVYWYRQLPEEGLKFMVYLQKENIIDESGMPKERFSAEFPKEGPSILRIQQVVRGDSAAYFCASSLPASSGNTIYFGEGSWLTVV.

In its sample, this clone was seen once. The DNA for the CDR3 is TGTGCCAGCAGCCTAGACGGGACAGGGAATGGCTACACCTTC. Residues: CASSLDGTGNGYTF. V and J are TRBV7-2 and TRBJ1-2; 9 bases are shared with TRBD1. CDR1 and CDR2 (germline): SGHTA, FQGNSA. This CDR3 is 14 amino acids long. Trimming removed 5 bases from V and 6 bases from J; junction bases left unmatched: 7. The full variable domain, its missing parts supplied by reference TRBV7-2 and TRBJ1-2, is GAGVSQSPSNKVTEKGKDVELRCDPISGHTALYWYRQSLGQGLEFLIYFQGNSAPDKSGLPSDRFSAERTGGSVSTLTIQRTQQEDSAVYLCASSLDGTGNGYTFGSGTRLTVV.

The chain carries TRBV11-2 and TRBJ2-1; D ambiguous. Germline CDR1 is SGHAT and CDR2 is FQNNGV. V was shortened by 6 bases and J by 8 bases, with 14 bases between the two germline ends. CDR3 length: 13 residues. CDR3 in DNA: TGTGCCAGCAGTCAGGCAATGATAGATGAGCAGTTCTTC. As protein: CASSQAMIDEQFF.

The rearrangement uses TRBV19 and TRBJ1-3; D not certain. The CDR3 extends over 15 amino acids. Trimming cost V 9 bases and J 0 bases, with 15 bases left between them. CDR1 LNHDA and CDR2 SQIVND come from the germline V gene (reference sequence). DNA of the CDR3: TGTGCCAGCAAGCGCGACCGAGACTCTGGAAACACCATATATTTT. It specifies CASKRDRDSGNTIYF.

The chain is built from TRBV15 and TRBJ1-1; D is undetermined. The ends were cut back, 6 bases at V and 5 bases at J, with 22 bases in the middle. The CDR3 runs to 16 residues. CDR1 is LNHNV, CDR2 YYDKDF, per germline (reference sequence). CDR3 nucleotides: TGTGCCACCAGTCAAACCCTTGGAGCGGAGGGTACTGAAGCTTTCTTT. Translating it yields CATSQTLGAEGTEAFF.

This chain joins TRBV7-3 and TRBJ2-2, with a tentative D call TRBD1 (6 bases). Germline V CDR1 and CDR2: SGHTA, FQGTGA. This CDR3 is 12 amino acids long. The V end was cut by 5 bases, the J end by 9 bases, with 10 bases between. CDR3 sequence: CASSPGQRELFF. The CDR3 nucleotides read TGTGCCAGCAGCCCCGGACAGCGGGAGCTGTTTTTT.

CDR3 sequence reads: CASSPPSVSNTGELFF. CDR3 bases: TGTGCCAGCTCACCACCATCAGTATCGAACACCGGGGAGCTGTTTTTT. J is TRBJ2-2 and V is TRBV18; D gene ambiguous. CDR1 KGHSH and CDR2 LQKENI come from the germline V gene. CDR3 length equals 16 residues. Trimming took off 0 bases at V and 0 bases at J, with 8 bases between the two ends.

CDR3 DNA: TGTGCCAGCCACCGCGGGGCAAACCAGGGGGTGAACGAGCAGTACTTC. It encodes CASHRGANQGVNEQYF. The rearrangement joins TRBV5-5 to TRBJ2-7; tentatively, D is TRBD1 (7 bases). Trimming removed 7 bases from V and 5 bases from J, with 25 bases in between. The germline gives CDR1 SGHKS, CDR2 YYEKEE (reference sequence). The CDR3 extends over 16 amino acids.

The chain is built from TRBV28 and TRBJ2-1; D is ambiguous. V was pared by 5 bases and J by 7 bases, with 15 bases between. Germline CDR1 MDHEN, CDR2 SYDVKM. This CDR3 is 14 amino acids long. CDR3 DNA: TGTGCCAGCAGTCCAGGTATGCCCTTGAATGAGCAGTTCTTC. Encoded protein: CASSPGMPLNEQFF.

This clone has more than one count but fewer than ten. V is TRBV4-1 and J is TRBJ2-3; 8 nucleotides align to TRBD1. The CDR3 length is 15 residues. The junction had 4 bases not matched to a gene; V was cut back by 1 base and J by 4 bases. Germline-derived CDR1 and CDR2 are MGHRA and YSYEKL. This chain's CDR3 is CASSQVNRGSDTQYF. The DNA of the CDR3 is TGCGCCAGCAGCCAAGTAAACAGGGGGTCAGATACGCAGTATTTT.

The CDR3 loop reads CASSYSTGKGYTEAFF. The CDR3, as DNA: TGTGCCAGCAGTTACTCTACAGGGAAAGGGTACACTGAAGCTTTCTTT. The chain recombines TRBV6-5 with TRBJ1-1, with a weak D call TRBD1 (6 bases). The V gene's germline CDR1 is MNHEY and CDR2 SVGAGI. Deletions cut 0 bases from V and 3 bases from J, with 14 bases between. This CDR3 has 16 amino acids.

V and J are TRBV29-1 and TRBJ2-2, with TRBD2 identical over 11 bases. The V and J ends lost 7 bases and 4 bases, in that order; junction bases with no gene match: 5. The CDR3 has 14 residues. The germline V gene encodes CDR1 SQVTM and CDR2 ANQGSEA. In DNA form, the CDR3 reads TGCAGCGCCCGTAGCGGGGGGGCCACCGGGGAGCTGTTTTTT. This gives the protein CSARSGGATGELFF.

The rearrangement links TRBV28 to TRBJ2-6; 8 bases are shared with TRBD1. Trimming took 6 bases from V and 1 from J; bases not matched to a gene: 17. Germline V gives CDR1 MDHEN, CDR2 SYDVKM. The CDR3 loop spans 20 amino acids. The CDR3 is CASSYPTGALRHSGANVLTF. In nucleotides, the CDR3 is TGTGCCAGCAGCTACCCGACAGGGGCGCTGCGCCATTCTGGGGCCAACGTCCTGACTTTC.

This clone is a singleton in its sample. The genes are TRBV29-1 and TRBJ2-7, with 9 bases aligning to TRBD1. This CDR3 comprises 12 residues. Trimming cost V 6 bases and J 3 bases; bases outside gene matches: 3. The germline CDR1 and CDR2 sequences are SQVTM and ANQGSEA. Written as DNA, the CDR3 is TGCAGCGTAAGGACAGGGGACTACGAGCAGTACTTC. Protein: CSVRTGDYEQYF.

CDR3 residues: CASSQELLLDGTGELFF. CDR3 nucleotides: TGTGCCAGCAGCCAAGAGCTCTTACTAGATGGGACCGGGGAGCTGTTTTTT. The gene calls are TRBV4-2 and TRBJ2-2; D perhaps matches TRBD2 (5 bases). The CDR3 is made up of 17 amino acids. Germline-derived CDR1 and CDR2 are LGHNA and YNFKEQ. Trimming shortened V by 0 bases and J by 5 bases, and 16 bases separated the two germline ends.

The rearrangement links TRBV14 to TRBJ2-1; weak D call: TRBD2 (6 bases). Trimming took 1 base from V and 6 from J, leaving 13 bases between them. The CDR3 is 15 residues long. Germline V gene data show CDR1 as SGHDN and CDR2 as FVKESK. The CDR3 loop is CASSQVRRVGNEQFF. The CDR3 DNA follows: TGTGCCAGCAGCCAAGTAAGGAGGGTTGGCAATGAGCAGTTCTTC. Full variable domain (outside the CDR3, taken from reference TRBV14 and TRBJ2-1): EAGVTQFPSHSVIEKGQTVTLRCDPISGHDNLYWYRRVMGKEIKFLLHFVKESKQDESGMPNNRFLAERTGGTYSTLKVQPAELEDSGVYFCASSQVRRVGNEQFFGPGTRLTVL.

This chain uses TRBV5-8 with TRBJ1-5, with D maybe TRBD1 (5 bases). Germline values: CDR1 SGHTS, CDR2 YDEGEE. V gave up 7 bases and J gave up 1 base, with 15 bases separating them. The CDR3 has 15 residues. CDR3 loop: CASGVGGLSNQPQHF. The CDR3 DNA follows: TGTGCCAGCGGAGTGGGGGGTTTGAGCAATCAGCCCCAGCATTTT.